The 6 T cell receptor beta chains below come from one sample, sequenced in a study of control samples from healthy donors and cancer patients. Method: immunoSEQ multiplex PCR; TCRdb's copy keeps in-frame clones and lacks some. The sample has approximately 130,000 clones; around nine tenths are singletons. Input material: blood. The source is a man aged 25 to 40 in good health.

This chain connects TRBV7-8 to TRBJ2-3; perhaps TRBD2 as D (5 bases). The V end was cut by 5 bases, the J end by 0 bases, with 12 bases between. This CDR3 is built from 15 residues. Germline loops: CDR1 SGHVS, CDR2 FQNEAQ. CDR3 amino acids: CASSILAGSTDTQYF. The CDR3 DNA is TGTGCCAGCAGCATTCTAGCAGGTAGCACAGATACGCAGTATTTT.

This chain connects TRBV15 to TRBJ1-1; D may be TRBD1 (5 bases). The germline V gene has CDR1 LNHNV and CDR2 YYDKDF (reference sequence). CDR3 length: 15 residues. The ends were cut back, 2 bases at V and 3 bases at J, with 13 bases in the middle. Here the CDR3 reads CATSRQGRDDTEAFF. The CDR3 bases are TGTGCCACCAGCAGACAGGGAAGGGATGACACTGAAGCTTTCTTT.

The rearrangement uses TRBV5-1 and TRBJ2-1; the D gene is possibly TRBD1 (5 bases). The CDR3 length is 15 residues. Between the trimmed V and J ends, which lost 7 bases and 0 bases, there was a span of 14 bases. CDR1 is SGHRS and CDR2 is YFSETQ in the germline V gene. In nucleotides, the CDR3 is TGCGCCAGCGGCCCAGGGTCCGGCTCCTACAATGAGCAGTTCTTC. Translated, it gives CASGPGSGSYNEQFF.

The rearrangement joins TRBV7-9 to TRBJ1-5; D ambiguous. Trimming cost V 4 bases and J 2 bases, with 6 bases left between them. Germline lookup yields CDR1 SEHNR and CDR2 FQNEAQ (reference sequence). The CDR3 consists of 13 residues. The DNA for the CDR3 is TGTGCCAGCAGCTCCACAGGCAATCAGCCCCAGCATTTT. Its translation is CASSSTGNQPQHF. The variable domain in full, completed from reference TRBV7-9 and TRBJ1-5, reads DTGVSQNPRHKITKRGQNVTFRCDPISEHNRLYWYRQTLGQGPEFLTYFQNEAQLEKSRLLSDRFSAERPKGSFSTLEIQRTEQGDSAMYLCASSSTGNQPQHFGDGTRLSIL.

The chain joins TRBV3-1 (or the pseudogene TRBV3-2) to TRBJ2-5, with D possibly being TRBD2 (5 bases). This CDR3 comprises 13 residues. The germline CDR1 and CDR2 sequences are LGHDT and YNNKEL (reference sequence). Trimming took off 5 bases at V and 3 bases at J, with 10 bases between the two ends. CDR3 DNA sequence: TGTGCCAGCAGCGGAGACGGGGAAGAGACCCAGTACTTC. Translated, it gives CASSGDGEETQYF.

This chain links TRBV4-1 with TRBJ1-2; TRBD1 might be the D (6 bases). Trimming took 5 bases from V and 4 from J, leaving 17 bases between them. The CDR3 sequence is 15 residues long. Germline CDR1 reads MGHRA; CDR2 reads YSYEKL. CDR3 nucleotide sequence: TGCGCCAGCAGCAGCTCATCCGGGGGGGCCTATGGCTACACCTTC. Amino acid sequence: CASSSSSGGAYGYTF.